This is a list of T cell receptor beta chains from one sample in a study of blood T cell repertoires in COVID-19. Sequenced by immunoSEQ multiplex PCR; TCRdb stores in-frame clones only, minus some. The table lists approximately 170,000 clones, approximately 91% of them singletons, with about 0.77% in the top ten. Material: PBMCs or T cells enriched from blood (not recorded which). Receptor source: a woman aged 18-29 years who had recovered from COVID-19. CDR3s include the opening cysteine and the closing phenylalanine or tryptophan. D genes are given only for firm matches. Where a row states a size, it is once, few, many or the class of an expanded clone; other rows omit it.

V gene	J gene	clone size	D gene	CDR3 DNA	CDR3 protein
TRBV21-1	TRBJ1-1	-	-	TGTGCCAGCAGCAAAGCAGAGGGACACCGGAACACTGAAGCTTTCTTT	CASSKAEGHRNTEAFF
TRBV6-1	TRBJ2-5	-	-	TGTGCCAGCAGTGAATATTACAGGCTGGAGACCCAGTACTTC	CASSEYYRLETQYF
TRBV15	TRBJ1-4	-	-	TGTGCCACCAGCGGCCAGGGTTCAAGAGAAAAACTGTTTTTT	CATSGQGSREKLFF
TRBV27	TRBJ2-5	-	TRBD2	TGTGCCAGCAGACCTGCAGGGACTAGCGGGAGGACGGCCCAGTACTTC	CASRPAGTSGRTAQYF
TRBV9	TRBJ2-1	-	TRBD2	TGTGCCAGCAGCGTAGATGGACTAGCGGGCGGAAAGGAGCAGTTCTTC	CASSVDGLAGGKEQFF
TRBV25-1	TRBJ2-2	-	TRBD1	TGTGCCAGCAGTGCCTACAGTGGCCGACAGGGGGACACCGGGGAGCTGTTTTTT	CASSAYSGRQGDTGELFF
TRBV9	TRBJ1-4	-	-	TGTGCCAGCAGCGTCTCCCGGGGGAATGAAAAACTGTTTTTT	CASSVSRGNEKLFF
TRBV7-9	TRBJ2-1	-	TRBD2	TGTGCCAGCAGCTTAGAGGGGCGGGGGGTCGAGCAGTTCTTC	CASSLEGRGVEQFF
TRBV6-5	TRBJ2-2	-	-	TGTGCCAGCAATTTACAGGGTCGGCTCACCGGGGAGCTGTTTTTT	CASNLQGRLTGELFF
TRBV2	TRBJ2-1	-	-	TGTGCCAGCAGTGTGGCTTCCTACAATGAGCAGTTCTTC	CASSVASYNEQFF
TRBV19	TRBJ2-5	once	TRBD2	TGTGCCAGTAGCACATATCCTATGGGCGGAGTAGCGGGGGGAGAGACCCAGTACTTC	CASSTYPMGGVAGGETQYF
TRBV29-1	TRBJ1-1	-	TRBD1	TGCAGCGTGCCCGGGACAGGGAAGACTGAAGCTTTCTTT	CSVPGTGKTEAFF
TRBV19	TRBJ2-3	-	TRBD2	TGTGCCAGTAGTCCCAAGCGGGAGGGCCCACGAGATACGCAGTATTTT	CASSPKREGPRDTQYF
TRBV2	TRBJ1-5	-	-	TGTGCCAGCAGCCTCAAACAGAAGAATCAGCCCCAGCATTTT	CASSLKQKNQPQHF
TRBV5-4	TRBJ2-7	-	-	TGTGCCAGCAGCTTACCGGGAGTTAGCGCCTACGAGCAGTACTTC	CASSLPGVSAYEQYF
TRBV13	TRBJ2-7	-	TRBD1	TGTGCCAGCAGCTTAGCCGGACAGGCAAATTACGAGCAGTACTTC	CASSLAGQANYEQYF
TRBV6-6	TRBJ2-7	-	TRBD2	TGTGCCAGCAGTTACCGCCTAGCGGGTCCGGTCGAGCAGTACTTC	CASSYRLAGPVEQYF
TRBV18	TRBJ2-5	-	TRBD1	TGTGCCAGCTCACCCGACAGGGGACGGCAAGAGACCCAGTACTTC	CASSPDRGRQETQYF
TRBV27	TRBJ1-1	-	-	TGTGCCAGCAGCGGTTCTTTCACTGAAGCTTTCTTT	CASSGSFTEAFF
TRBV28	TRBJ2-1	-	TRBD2	TGTGCCAGCAGTTCCCCTCCCCTTTCAGGTTGGGAGGGCCTAGTATACAATGAGCAGTTCTTC	CASSSPPLSGWEGLVYNEQFF
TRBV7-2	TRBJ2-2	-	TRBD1	TGTGCCAGCAGCTCATTAGGGCAGGGGGCGCCCGGGGAGCTGTTTTTT	CASSSLGQGAPGELFF
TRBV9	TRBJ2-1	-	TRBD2	TGTGCCAGCAGCCCAGGGACTAGCGGATTATACAATGAGCAGTTCTTC	CASSPGTSGLYNEQFF
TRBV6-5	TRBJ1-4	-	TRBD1	TGTGCCAGCAGTCGACAGGGCTGGGAAAAACTGTTTTTT	CASSRQGWEKLFF
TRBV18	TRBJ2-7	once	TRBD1	TGTGCCAGCTCACCACGGACAGGGGGTGGCGAGCAGTACTTC	CASSPRTGGGEQYF
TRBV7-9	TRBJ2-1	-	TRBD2	TGTGCCAGCAGCTCCGCGGGACTAGCCCCAAGTGAGCAGTTCTTC	CASSSAGLAPSEQFF
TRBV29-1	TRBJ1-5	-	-	TGCAGCGTGGCCGAGACAGCGAAGAATCAGCCCCAGCATTTT	CSVAETAKNQPQHF
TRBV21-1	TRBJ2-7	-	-	TGTGCCAGCAGCAAAGTTAGCCTAGCGGGTTCCTACGAGCAGTACTTC	CASSKVSLAGSYEQYF
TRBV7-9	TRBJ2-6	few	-	TGTGCCAGCAGCCTATTCTCTGGGGCCAACGTCCTGACTTTC	CASSLFSGANVLTF
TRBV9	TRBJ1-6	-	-	TGTGCCAGCAGCGTAGGGGGGCTAGGTAATTCACCCCTCCACTTT	CASSVGGLGNSPLHF
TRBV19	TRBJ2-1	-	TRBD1	TGTGCCAGTAGTATATTCTTGACAGGGACCAGCTCCTACAATGAGCAGTTCTTC	CASSIFLTGTSSYNEQFF
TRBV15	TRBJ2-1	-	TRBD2	TGTGCCACCAGCAGCACTAGCGGACCTCCCAATGAGCAGTTCTTC	CATSSTSGPPNEQFF
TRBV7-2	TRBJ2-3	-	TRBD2	TGTGCCAGCAGCTTAGGGACTAGCGGGAGTGCAGATACGCAGTATTTT	CASSLGTSGSADTQYF
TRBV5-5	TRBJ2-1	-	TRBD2	TGTGCCAGCAGTAGACTAGCAGACAACAATGAGCAGTTCTTC	CASSRLADNNEQFF
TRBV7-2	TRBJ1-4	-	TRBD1	TGTGCCAGCAGCCCCCAGGGGGGAAATGAAAAACTGTTTTTT	CASSPQGGNEKLFF
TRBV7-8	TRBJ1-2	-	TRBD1	TGTGCCAGCAGCTTAGAGTTCGGGACAGGGCTCGGCTACACCTTC	CASSLEFGTGLGYTF
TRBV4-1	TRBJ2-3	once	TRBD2	TGCGCCAGCAGCCAAGAGGGCAGGGCGGGAGCGGGAAGCACAGATACGCAGTATTTT	CASSQEGRAGAGSTDTQYF
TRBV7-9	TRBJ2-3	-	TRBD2	TGTGCCAGCGGGACTAGCGGGAGGGGTGCTACAGATACGCAGTATTTT	CASGTSGRGATDTQYF
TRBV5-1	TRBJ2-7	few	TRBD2	TGCGCCAGCAGCCACGGGAGGGGGTACGAGCAGTACTTC	CASSHGRGYEQYF
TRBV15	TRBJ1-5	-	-	TGTGCCACCAGCAGAGATGTGGACATAAGCAATCAGCCCCAGCATTTT	CATSRDVDISNQPQHF
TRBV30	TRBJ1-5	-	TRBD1	TGTGCCTGGAGTGGGACAGGGAGTCAGCCCCAGCATTTT	CAWSGTGSQPQHF
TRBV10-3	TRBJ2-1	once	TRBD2	TGTGCCATCAGAAAGCGGGAGGGCTACAATGAGCAGTTCTTC	CAIRKREGYNEQFF
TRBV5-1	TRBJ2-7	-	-	TGCGCCAGCAGCTCCCAGGGACATTTTGGCTACGAGCAGTACTTC	CASSSQGHFGYEQYF
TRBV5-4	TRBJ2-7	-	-	TGTGCCAGCAGCCCCTTCCTGACTAGCTACGAGCAGTACTTC	CASSPFLTSYEQYF
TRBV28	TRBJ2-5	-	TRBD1	TGTGCCAGCAGTTTAGCGGGACAGGGACAAGAGACCCAGTACTTC	CASSLAGQGQETQYF
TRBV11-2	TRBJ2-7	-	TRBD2	TGTGCCAGCAGCCCAAGGGAGGGCCGAGAGCAGTACTTC	CASSPREGREQYF
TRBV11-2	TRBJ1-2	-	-	TGTGCCAGCATACCCCAGGGCTACTATGGCTACACCTTC	CASIPQGYYGYTF
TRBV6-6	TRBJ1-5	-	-	TGTGCCAGCGGTGACATGTATGGTCAGCCCCAGCATTTT	CASGDMYGQPQHF
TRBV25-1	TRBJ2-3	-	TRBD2	TGTGCCAGTCAAATAGCGGGAGTCGGCGATACGCAGTATTTT	CASQIAGVGDTQYF
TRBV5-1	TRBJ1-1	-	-	TGCGCCAGCAGCTTGGGCTGGGCCGGAACTCGGAACACTGAAGCTTTCTTT	CASSLGWAGTRNTEAFF